These T cell receptor beta chains were read from a single sample in a study of T cells after somatic rescue of genetic block. TCRdb's copy holds only in-frame clones and misses some; the assay was immunoSEQ multiplex PCR. The data hold tens of thousands of clones, with 92% observed a single time. The sample was peripheral blood mononuclear cells (PBMCs). Every receptor here comes from a man aged 35 to 55. The CDR3 runs from the conserved cysteine through the conserved F or W. Fields, in order: J gene, CDR3 length, D gene, V gene, clone size, CDR3 DNA, CDR3 protein. D genes are given only for firm matches. Not every row has a clone size; where given, it reads once, few, many or a size class.

TRBJ2-2	16	-	TRBV7-7	-	TGTGCTAGCAGCCCGCGCGGACAGCGCAACCCCGGGGAGCTGTTTTTT	CASSPRGQRNPGELFF
TRBJ2-7	15	TRBD1	TRBV4-1	-	TGCGCCAGCAGCCAAGATGGACAGGGCTCCTACGAGCAGTACTTC	CASSQDGQGSYEQYF
TRBJ1-6	16	TRBD1	TRBV2	-	TGTGCCAGCAGAACCGGGACAGGGGGTGGCAATTCACCCCTCCACTTT	CASRTGTGGGNSPLHF
TRBJ1-5	14	-	TRBV19	once	TGTGCCAGTAGTATACAGGGGAGCAATCAGCCCCAGCATTTT	CASSIQGSNQPQHF
TRBJ1-1	13	-	TRBV6-5	-	TGTGCCAGCAGTTACGGTGGGGAAACTGAAGCTTTCTTT	CASSYGGETEAFF
TRBJ1-2	14	-	TRBV7-2	-	TGTGCCAGCAGCTTAGGAACAGCTAACTATGGCTACACCTTC	CASSLGTANYGYTF
TRBJ2-3	20	TRBD2	TRBV5-1	-	TGCGCCAGCAGCTCTCCAGGGCTAGCGGGAGACCAGTTTAGCACAGATACGCAGTATTTT	CASSSPGLAGDQFSTDTQYF
TRBJ2-7	13	-	TRBV10-1	-	TGCGCCAGCAGTGAACTCAGGGGATACGAGCAGTACTTC	CASSELRGYEQYF
TRBJ2-7	15	TRBD1	TRBV5-6	-	TGTGCCAGCAGCCCGGGGACAGGGGCGGTATACGAGCAGTACTTC	CASSPGTGAVYEQYF
TRBJ2-7	14	-	TRBV9	-	TGTGCCAGCAGCGTAGGGGGCGGAACCTACGAGCAGTACTTC	CASSVGGGTYEQYF
TRBJ1-5	14	-	TRBV10-3	-	TGTGCCATCAGTGAGTCGTATAGCAATCAGCCCCAGCATTTT	CAISESYSNQPQHF
TRBJ2-2	13	-	TRBV6-6	-	TGTGCCAGCAGACAGGGTTCTACCGGGGAGCTGTTTTTT	CASRQGSTGELFF
TRBJ2-7	14	-	TRBV25-1	-	TGTGCCAGCAGTGACGCCCGTAAACTCTACGAGCAGTACTTC	CASSDARKLYEQYF
TRBJ2-3	15	-	TRBV4-2	-	TGTGCCAGCAGCCAAGTGCTGAGTCGTCTAGATACGCAGTATTTT	CASSQVLSRLDTQYF
TRBJ1-2	12	-	TRBV28	-	TGTGCCAGCAGGATCGAGGGTTATGGCTACACCTTC	CASRIEGYGYTF
TRBJ2-2	18	-	TRBV15	-	TGTGCCACCCGGGCCACCCTCGGAGCCGCAGCGAACACCGGGGAGCTGTTTTTT	CATRATLGAAANTGELFF
TRBJ2-2	16	-	TRBV5-6	-	TGTGCCAGCACCCTCACAGGGATCCCCGCCACCGGGGAGCTGTTTTTT	CASTLTGIPATGELFF
TRBJ2-1	17	-	TRBV7-6	-	TGTGCCAGCAGCTTAAATGTGGGGACAAATCCCTACAATGAGCAGTTCTTC	CASSLNVGTNPYNEQFF
TRBJ1-2	12	-	TRBV5-8	-	TGTGCCAGCAGCTCTGACAGATATGACTACACCTTC	CASSSDRYDYTF
TRBJ1-2	17	-	TRBV18	-	TGTGCCAGCTCACCCTACAGGGACTCCACACCTAACTATGGCTACACCTTC	CASSPYRDSTPNYGYTF
TRBJ2-7	12	TRBD1	TRBV7-9	-	TGTGCCAGCGCAGACAGGGGGTACGAGCAGTACTTC	CASADRGYEQYF
TRBJ2-3	14	TRBD2	TRBV7-2	-	TGTGCCAGCAGCTCTAGCGGGAGCACAGATACGCAGTATTTT	CASSSSGSTDTQYF
TRBJ2-5	14	-	TRBV19	medium-sized	TGTGCCAGTAGCCCGGGGTTTGGTCGGGAGACCCAGTACTTC	CASSPGFGRETQYF
TRBJ2-5	16	TRBD1	TRBV7-9	-	TGTGCCAGCAGCTTAGGGCGGACAGGGAGGACCGAGACCCAGTACTTC	CASSLGRTGRTETQYF
TRBJ2-5	13	-	TRBV10-3	-	TGTGCCATCAGTGTGACTAGCCAAGAGACCCAGTACTTC	CAISVTSQETQYF
TRBJ2-6	18	-	TRBV5-1	-	TGCGCCAGCAGCTCGACCGGGACACCCCTCTACCGGGCCAACGTCCTGACTTTC	CASSSTGTPLYRANVLTF
TRBJ1-6	16	-	TRBV30	-	TGTGCCTGGAGAGATCCCCCAGGAGGGAGGGGGTCACCCCTCCACTTT	CAWRDPPGGRGSPLHF
TRBJ2-7	13	-	TRBV11-2	-	TGTGCCAGCAGACCCGCTGGCGGATACGAGCAGTACTTC	CASRPAGGYEQYF
TRBJ2-5	15	-	TRBV9	-	TGTGCCAGCAGCCCCCAGGCGAGGAGCCAAGAGACCCAGTACTTC	CASSPQARSQETQYF
TRBJ1-3	16	-	TRBV18	once	TGTGCCAGCTCACCACTCGACCGGTTCTCTGGAAACACCATATATTTT	CASSPLDRFSGNTIYF
TRBJ2-5	16	TRBD2	TRBV4-3	-	TGCGCCAGCAGCCAGGGGACTAGCGGGAGGCGAGAGACCCAGTACTTC	CASSQGTSGRRETQYF
TRBJ2-3	16	-	TRBV7-2	-	TGTGCCAGCAGCTTAGGTCCAGACATTAGCACAGATACGCAGTATTTT	CASSLGPDISTDTQYF
TRBJ1-6	17	-	TRBV18	-	TGTGCCAGCTCACCCACAGGGCTCAGCTCCTATAATTCACCCCTCCACTTT	CASSPTGLSSYNSPLHF
TRBJ2-7	17	-	TRBV7-9	-	TGTGCCAGCAGCTTATGGGCCACAGGGTCCAGTGGGTACGAGCAGTACTTC	CASSLWATGSSGYEQYF
TRBJ2-5	15	-	TRBV5-6	-	TGTGCCAGCAGTCGCCTCTCCGGGGAGCGAAGGACCCAGTACTTC	CASSRLSGERRTQYF
TRBJ2-7	19	-	TRBV7-9	-	TGTGCCAGCAGCTTAAAGAGTCTCAGCGGCAGGGGGGTCGTCTACGAGCAGTACTTC	CASSLKSLSGRGVVYEQYF
TRBJ1-3	15	-	TRBV1	once	TGCACCAGCAGCCACCTTTGGACAGGCGGAAACACCATATATTTT	CTSSHLWTGGNTIYF